The following is a T cell receptor beta chain sequence with its context. The antigen is unknown. Newly diagnosed hyperthyroidism, duration under 2 months, in patients aged 18 to 65. Diagnoses were established using clinical symptoms, serum thyroxine and TRAb, thyroid ultrasound and orbital computed tomography. Fresh peripheral blood, 8 to 10 ml of it, supplied the PBMCs. This sample was taken from a study of T cells in Graves' hyperthyroidism and ophthalmopathy. Whole-study results and caveats: The blood repertoire included most of the expanded thyroid clonotypes above 0.001.

Regions amplified from RNA transcripts were the TCR beta CDR3 regions. A set of HTBI primers served as the primers for a first-round RT-PCR of the TCR CDR3. TCRdb processed the multiplex PCR reads anew with MiXCR; each CDR3 protein has one entry. The table lists hundreds of thousands of distinct CDR3 sequences, roughly 40% of them singletons. Germline V gene sequence: CDR1 SGHTA, CDR2 FQGNSA. The V end lost 6 bases, the J end lost 0 bases, and 14 bases lay between the germline ends. CDR3 size: 15 residues. V usage is TRBV7-2 and J usage is TRBJ1-1; TRBD1 is a possible D gene (6 bases). This TCR was sampled from a man aged 18 to 30 with Graves' hyperthyroidism. The source material was blood. CDR3 residues: CASRGGGRLNTEAFF. In DNA, the CDR3 is TGTGCCAGCAGGGGAGGGGGGCGACTGAACACTGAAGCTTTCTTT.